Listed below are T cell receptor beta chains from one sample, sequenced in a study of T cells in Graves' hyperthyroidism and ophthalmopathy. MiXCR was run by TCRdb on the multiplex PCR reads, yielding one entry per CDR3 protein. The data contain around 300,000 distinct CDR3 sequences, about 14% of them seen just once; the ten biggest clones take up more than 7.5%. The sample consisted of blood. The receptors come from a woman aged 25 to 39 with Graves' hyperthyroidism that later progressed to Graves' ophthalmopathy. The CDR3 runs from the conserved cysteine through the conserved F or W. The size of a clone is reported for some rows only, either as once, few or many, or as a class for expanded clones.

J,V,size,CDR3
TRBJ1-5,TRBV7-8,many,CASSLYPRSHQPQHF
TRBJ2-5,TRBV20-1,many,CSARDFGETQYF
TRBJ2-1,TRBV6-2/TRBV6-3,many,CASSLRLARNEQFF
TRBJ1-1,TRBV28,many,CASSPPGGIPEAFF
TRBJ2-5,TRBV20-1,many,CSAPGTSGSNLGETQYF
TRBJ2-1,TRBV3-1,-,CASTSRQRGYNEQFF
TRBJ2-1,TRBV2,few,CATRTGEWNEQFF
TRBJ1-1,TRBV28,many,CASSDLTGDPEAFF
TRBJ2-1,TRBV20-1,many,CSAMGLRSYNEQFF
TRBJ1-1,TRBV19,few,CASSSTGMNTEAFF
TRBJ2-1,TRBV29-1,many,CSVGAGGPREQFF
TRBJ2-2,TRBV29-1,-,CSVESGQTPTGVTGELFF
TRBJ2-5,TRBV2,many,CASSETKRGTQYF
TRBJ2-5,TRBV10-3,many,CAISGQGGRETQYF
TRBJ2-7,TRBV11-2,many,CASSRTTGSHEQYF
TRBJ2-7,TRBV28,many,CASSLFSTGQHEQYF
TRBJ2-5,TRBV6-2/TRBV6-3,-,CASRLAGEGWETQYF
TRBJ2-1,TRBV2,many,CASSEYRYNEQFF
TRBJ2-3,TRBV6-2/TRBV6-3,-,CAGSVTPSGRKDTQYF
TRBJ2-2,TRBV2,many,CASSPMLGSGELFF
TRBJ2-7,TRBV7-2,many,CASSPSGSAYEQYF
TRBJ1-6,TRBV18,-,CASSPRDNRNSPLHF
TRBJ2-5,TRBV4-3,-,CASSPGASGIQETQYF
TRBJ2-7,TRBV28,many,CASSSAGTGDSYEQYF
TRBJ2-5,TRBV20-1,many,CSAKDREKTQYF
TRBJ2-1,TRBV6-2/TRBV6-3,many,CASSGGLAGNYNEQFF
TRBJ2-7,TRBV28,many,CASSLAARSYEQYF
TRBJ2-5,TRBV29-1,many,CSVEGEYQETQYF
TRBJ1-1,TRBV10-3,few,CAISEGRQGRNTEAFF
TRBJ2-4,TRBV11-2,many,CASSAPGTNIQYF
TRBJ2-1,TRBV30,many,CAWRRTSGRSHEQFF
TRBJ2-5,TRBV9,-,CASSVEASYQETQYF
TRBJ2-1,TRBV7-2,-,CASSSTPSHNEQFF
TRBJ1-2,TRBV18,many,CASSPDRGLYGYTF
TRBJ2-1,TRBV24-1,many,CATSDSREFTDEQFF
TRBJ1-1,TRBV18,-,CASSGQGRNTEAFF
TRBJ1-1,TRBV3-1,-,CASRRGLGNTEAFF
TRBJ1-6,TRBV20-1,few,CSAPPIDRASNSPLHF
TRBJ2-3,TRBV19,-,CASSISDTQYF
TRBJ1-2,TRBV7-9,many,CASSSSRTNYGYTF
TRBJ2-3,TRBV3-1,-,CASSQERVSGRAEDTQYF
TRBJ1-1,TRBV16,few,CASSQGRTDEAFF
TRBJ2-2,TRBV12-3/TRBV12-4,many,CASSLDQGGGPGELFF
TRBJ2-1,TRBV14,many,CASSQDFDSDNEQFF
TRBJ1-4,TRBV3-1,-,CASSRDRTGSEEKLFF
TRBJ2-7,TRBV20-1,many,CSAREAWSYEQYF
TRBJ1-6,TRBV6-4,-,CASTTWGKFNSPLHF
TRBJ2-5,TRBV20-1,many,CRAQEGGRETQYF
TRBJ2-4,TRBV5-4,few,CASTPNPNRVGNIQYF
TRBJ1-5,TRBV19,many,CASRAGQVNQPQHF
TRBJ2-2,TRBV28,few,CASRGVEAANTGELFF
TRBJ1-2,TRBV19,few,CASIGDRGYGYTF
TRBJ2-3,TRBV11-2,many,CASSLIESDTQYF
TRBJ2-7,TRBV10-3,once,CAISDRGSYEQYF
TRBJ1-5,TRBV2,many,CASSELTGNQPQHF